A selection of T cell receptor beta chains follows, all from one sample in a study of post-analysis software for immune sequencing data. TCRdb itself ran the PCR reads through MiXCR, one entry per CDR3 protein. The sample consists of about half a million distinct CDR3 sequences, 34% of them appearing once. Sequencing was performed on blood. Receptors originate from a girl aged 2-17 years with multiple sclerosis. Each CDR3 is given with its conserved first and last residue. The D gene is left open where the match is weak. Expanded clones get a size class; other rows say once, few or many, or leave the size out.

v_call	j_call	cdr3_length	clone_size	d_call	cdr3_aa	cdr3_nt
TRBV29-1	TRBJ1-1	11	few	TRBD1	CSVFMTGRAFF	TGCAGCGTTTTTATGACAGGGAGGGCTTTCTTT
TRBV20-1	TRBJ1-4	13	-	TRBD1	CSASTGYNEKLFF	TGCAGTGCTTCGACAGGGTATAATGAAAAACTGTTTTTT
TRBV20-1	TRBJ1-5	14	-	-	CSAKCGGLSQPQHF	TGCAGTGCTAAATGTGGGGGGCTGAGTCAGCCCCAGCATTTT
TRBV10-3	TRBJ1-1	14	few	TRBD1	CAISGTGVNTEAFF	TGTGCCATCAGTGGTACAGGGGTGAACACTGAAGCTTTCTTT
TRBV5-1	TRBJ2-6	12	-	-	CASSLDWIVLTF	TGCGCCAGCAGCTTGGATTGGATTGTCCTGACTTTC
TRBV15	TRBJ2-6	16	-	-	CATSSRSISGANVPTF	TGTGCCACCAGCAGTCGATCCATCTCTGGGGCCAACGTCCCGACTTTC
TRBV5-1	TRBJ1-2	13	-	-	CASSRGPELGYTF	TGCGCCAGCAGCAGAGGACCCGAGCTTGGCTACACCTTC
TRBV5-1	TRBJ2-1	13	few	-	CASSWTISDEQFF	TGCGCCAGCAGCTGGACTATTTCGGATGAGCAGTTCTTC
TRBV4-1	TRBJ1-4	16	few	-	CASSHGTLGANEKLFF	TGCGCCAGCAGCCACGGGACTCTTGGGGCTAATGAAAAACTGTTTTTT
TRBV3-1	TRBJ2-1	15	-	-	CASSEGLANYNEQFF	TGTGCCAGCAGTGAGGGGCTAGCTAATTACAATGAGCAGTTCTTC
TRBV7-3	TRBJ1-1	13	-	-	CASSFGGLTEAFF	TGTGCCAGCAGCTTTGGTGGGCTTACTGAAGCTTTCTTT
TRBV6-5	TRBJ2-7	13	-	-	CAGSYSSDYEQYF	TGTGCCGGCAGTTATTCTAGCGACTACGAGCAGTACTTC
TRBV27	TRBJ2-1	11	few	-	CASSGRNEQFF	TGTGCCAGCAGCGGACGCAATGAGCAGTTCTTC
TRBV6-6	TRBJ2-2	15	-	TRBD2	CASSYGRAEAGELFF	TGTGCCAGCAGTTACGGGAGGGCGGAGGCCGGGGAGCTGTTTTTT
TRBV6-1	TRBJ1-1	15	few	TRBD1	CASSVDRAMNTEAFF	TGTGCCAGCAGTGTTGACAGGGCCATGAACACTGAAGCTTTCTTT
TRBV5-1	TRBJ2-4	14	once	TRBD1	CASSAAGGQNIQYF	TGCGCCAGCAGCGCTGCAGGGGGCCAAAACATTCAGTACTTC
TRBV20-1	TRBJ2-3	15	-	-	CSANEDSPPVDTQYF	TGCAGTGCTAACGAGGACTCTCCTCCCGTAGATACGCAGTATTTT
TRBV3-1	TRBJ2-7	16	-	-	CASSPTGQPRYYEQYF	TGTGCCAGCAGCCCGACCGGACAGCCTAGGTACTACGAGCAGTACTTC
TRBV20-1	TRBJ1-3	13	-	-	CSAPENSGNTIYF	TGCAGTGCTCCTGAGAACTCTGGAAACACCATATATTTT
TRBV20-1	TRBJ2-3	16	-	TRBD2	CSAETGLAGGRYTQYF	TGCAGTGCCGAGACTGGGCTAGCGGGGGGGCGGTATACGCAGTATTTT
TRBV19	TRBJ2-5	16	few	-	CASSRTPGLHQETQYF	TGTGCCAGTAGTCGAACCCCGGGACTTCACCAAGAGACCCAGTACTTC
TRBV6-5	TRBJ2-7	15	many	-	CASSYSSLASYEQYF	TGTGCCAGCAGTTACTCGTCCCTAGCGTCCTACGAGCAGTACTTC
TRBV10-3	TRBJ2-3	18	few	TRBD2	CAISPGTSGGAGADTQYF	TGTGCCATCAGCCCCGGGACTAGCGGGGGGGCCGGCGCAGATACGCAGTATTTT
TRBV7-9	TRBJ2-1	15	-	-	CASSPSRGDVNEQFF	TGTGCCAGCAGCCCCTCCCGGGGAGATGTGAATGAGCAGTTCTTC
TRBV6-2/TRBV6-3	TRBJ2-1	14	-	-	CASSRRGEGNEQFF	TGTGCCAGCAGCCGCCGGGGCGAGGGAAATGAGCAGTTCTTC
TRBV29-1	TRBJ1-2	11	-	-	CSVVTEDGYTF	TGCAGCGTTGTCACAGAGGATGGCTACACCTTC
TRBV12-3/TRBV12-4	TRBJ2-3	15	many	TRBD2	CASSRTSGGTDTQYF	TGTGCCAGCAGCCGGACTAGCGGGGGCACAGATACGCAGTATTTT
TRBV10-1	TRBJ2-7	15	-	-	CASSDPSTESYEQYF	TGCGCCAGCAGTGACCCATCGACAGAGTCCTACGAGCAGTACTTC
TRBV6-5	TRBJ1-2	14	few	-	CASSYSTDPYGYTF	TGTGCCAGCAGTTACTCTACCGATCCCTATGGCTACACCTTC
TRBV10-1	TRBJ2-5	15	few	TRBD1	CASSEGTGGRETQYF	TGCGCCAGCAGTGAGGGGACAGGGGGCCGAGAGACCCAGTACTTC
TRBV6-5	TRBJ2-5	15	-	-	CASTRGANSYNEQYF	TGTGCCAGCACCCGGGGGGCTAACTCCTACAATGAGCAGTACTTC
TRBV18	TRBJ2-1	14	-	-	CASSPPAGAGEQFF	TGTGCCAGCTCACCACCCGCAGGGGCTGGTGAGCAGTTCTTC
TRBV5-1	TRBJ2-5	15	few	TRBD2	CASSRGTSGEETQYF	TGCGCCAGCAGCCGGGGGACTAGCGGGGAAGAGACCCAGTACTTC
TRBV5-5	TRBJ2-3	15	few	TRBD2	CASSLDGTRTDTQYF	TGTGCCAGCAGCTTGGACGGGACTAGGACAGATACGCAGTATTTT